This TCR beta chain comes out of a study of blood T cell repertoires in COVID-19. This clone was found many times. TCRdb's copy holds only in-frame clones and misses some; the assay was immunoSEQ multiplex PCR. The sample includes around 300,000 clones, under 90% seen only once; the top ten take around 2%. Per germline, CDR1 SGHDT and CDR2 YYEEEE. This CDR3 has 16 amino acids. V was clipped by 4 bases and J by 0 bases, with 15 bases between them. The sample taken for sequencing was peripheral blood. The chain uses TRBV5-6 and TRBJ2-3, with D perhaps TRBD2 (6 bases). The clonotype was recovered from a man in his fifties or sixties with acute or convalescent COVID-19. For the CDR3, the DNA is TGTGCCAGCAGCCTGGGAACGGGGGTGAGCACAGATACGCAGTATTTT. This encodes CASSLGTGVSTDTQYF.